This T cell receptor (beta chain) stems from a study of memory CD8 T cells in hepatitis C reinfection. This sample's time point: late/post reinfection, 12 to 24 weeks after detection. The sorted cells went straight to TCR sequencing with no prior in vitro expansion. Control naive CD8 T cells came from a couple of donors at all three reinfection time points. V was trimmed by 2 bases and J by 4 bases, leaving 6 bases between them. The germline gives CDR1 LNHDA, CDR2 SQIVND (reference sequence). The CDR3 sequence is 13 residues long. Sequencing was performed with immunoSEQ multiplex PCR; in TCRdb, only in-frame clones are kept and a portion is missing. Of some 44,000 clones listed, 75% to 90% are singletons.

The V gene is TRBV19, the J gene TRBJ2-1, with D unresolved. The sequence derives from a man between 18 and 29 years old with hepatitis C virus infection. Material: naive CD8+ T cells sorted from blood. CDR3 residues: CASSIILYNEQFF. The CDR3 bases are TGTGCCAGTAGTATAATACTTTACAATGAGCAGTTCTTC.